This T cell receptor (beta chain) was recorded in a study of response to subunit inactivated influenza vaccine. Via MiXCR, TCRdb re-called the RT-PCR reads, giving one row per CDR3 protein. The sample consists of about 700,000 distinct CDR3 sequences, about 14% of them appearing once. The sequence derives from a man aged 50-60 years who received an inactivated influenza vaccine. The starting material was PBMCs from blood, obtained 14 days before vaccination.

The CDR3 DNA reads as TGCGCCAGCAGCTTGTGGTCAGAGAACAATGAGCAGTTCTTC. This gives the protein CASSLWSENNEQFF. The chain combines TRBV5-1 with TRBJ2-1; no clear D. Per the germline V gene, CDR1 is SGHRS and CDR2 is YFSETQ. This CDR3 spans 14 amino acids. Trimming cost V 1 base and J 5 bases, with 10 bases left between them.